Shown below are 17 T cell receptor beta chains from a single sample sequenced in a study of shared clonotypes between healthy human individuals. The method was immunoSEQ multiplex PCR; TCRdb's version includes in-frame clones alone and lacks a portion of them. The sample shows some 530,000 clones, 60% to 80% of them seen only once. Source material: PBMCs. These receptors were taken from a woman in her thirties or forties in good health. Some clones in this sample may be carry-over from other donors' samples.

With regard to this clone: Since a much larger clone is just one base distant, this may be a read error. The chain links TRBV7-9 to TRBJ2-4, with D unresolved. Trimming shortened V by 5 bases and J by 7 bases, and 12 bases separated the two germline ends. Germline CDR1 reads SEHNR; CDR2 reads FQNEAQ (reference sequence). This CDR3 comprises 13 residues. Here the CDR3 DNA reads TGTGCCAGCAGCCCCACTGGGTCGAACATTCAGTACTTC. Encoded protein: CASSPTGSNIQYF.

The chain joins TRBV18 to TRBJ2-7, with 10 bases aligning to TRBD1. Trimming removed 2 bases from V and 4 bases from J; junction bases left unmatched: 8. Germline V CDR1 and CDR2: KGHSH, LQKENI. This CDR3 region has 16 residues. The CDR3 sequence is CASSPGTGEARYEQYF. The DNA for the CDR3 is TGTGCCAGCTCACCAGGGACAGGGGAAGCCCGATACGAGCAGTACTTC.

On this clone itself: Being one base from a much bigger clone, this may be a read error. Other DNA sequences in the sample encode the same CDR3. This chain links TRBV4-1 with TRBJ2-2, with D possibly being TRBD1 (6 bases). There are 14 residues in the CDR3. Germline assignment: CDR1 MGHRA and CDR2 YSYEKL. The CDR3 sequence: CASSQEVRGGELFF. The CDR3 DNA is TGCGCCAGCAGTCAAGAGGTCAGGGGCGGGGAGCTGTTTTTT.

A note on this clone: A far larger clone lies a single base away; this is likely a read error. The CDR3 does not end in the conserved phenylalanine or tryptophan, so this is likely a read error. The chain recombines TRBV29-1 with TRBJ2-7; TRBD2 aligns across 10 bases. The length of the CDR3 is 13 residues. After removal of 6 bases from V and 4 bases from J, the junction contained 6 bases not matched to a gene. Germline V gene sequence: CDR1 SQVTM, CDR2 ANQGSEA. CDR3 amino acids: CSVSTSGSYEQYS. For the CDR3, the DNA is TGCAGCGTCTCGACTAGCGGGTCGTACGAGCAGTACTCC.

This chain connects TRBV5-1 to TRBJ1-3; D gene unclear. V lost 4 bases and J lost 0, with 11 bases in between. CDR3 size: 15 residues. Germline lookup yields CDR1 SGHRS and CDR2 YFSETQ. The CDR3 bases are TGCGCCAGCAGCCCAGGACGGGACTCTGGAAACACCATATATTTT. Protein: CASSPGRDSGNTIYF.

The chain uses TRBV2 and TRBJ1-4; D remains ambiguous. The V gene's germline CDR1 is SNHLY and CDR2 FYNNEI. V gave up 2 bases and J gave up 8 bases, with 18 bases separating them. This CDR3 comprises 16 residues. The CDR3 DNA follows: TGTGCCAGCAGTGAAAGGCAGCAAAGGGTAGGAGAAAAACTGTTTTTT. Protein product: CASSERQQRVGEKLFF.

This clone appeared once. This sequence joins TRBV7-7 and TRBJ2-2; D is unclear. Trimming stripped 5 bases from V and 2 bases from J, with 9 bases between. Germline-derived CDR1 and CDR2 are SSHAT and FNYEAQ (reference sequence). The CDR3 runs to 14 residues. The CDR3 sequence: CASSRDGNTGELFF. CDR3 DNA sequence: TGTGCCAGCAGCCGAGACGGTAACACCGGGGAGCTGTTTTTT.

This clone was recorded only once. The rearrangement uses TRBV9 and TRBJ2-7; perhaps TRBD1 as D (6 bases). The germline gives CDR1 SGDLS, CDR2 YYNGEE. Trimming cost V 0 bases and J 3 bases, with 10 bases left between them. CDR3 length equals 14 residues. DNA for the CDR3: TGTGCCAGCAGCGTAGGGCCAGGGGACTACGAGCAGTACTTC. It codes for CASSVGPGDYEQYF. The whole variable domain, filled in from reference TRBV9 and TRBJ2-7, reads DSGVTQTPKHLITATGQRVTLRCSPRSGDLSVYWYQQSLDQGLQFLIQYYNGEERAKGNILERFSAQQFPDLHSELNLSSLELGDSALYFCASSVGPGDYEQYFGPGTRLTVT.

This clone has only a few counts. The V and J genes are TRBV11-2 and TRBJ1-4; tentatively, D is TRBD1 (5 bases). The CDR3 has 17 amino acids. Trimming cost V 5 bases and J 1 base, with 17 bases left between them. Germline CDR1 and CDR2: SGHAT and FQNNGV. CDR3 in DNA: TGTGCCAGCAGCACAGGACGAAAGGTCGAAACTAATGAAAAACTGTTTTTT. Residues: CASSTGRKVETNEKLFF.

The chain is built from TRBV2 and TRBJ2-5, with 14 positions matching TRBD2. Germline CDR1 SNHLY, CDR2 FYNNEI. Trimming took 7 bases from V and 4 from J; bases not matched to a gene: 8. There are 16 residues in the CDR3. This chain's CDR3 is CASTQGLAGGRETQYF. CDR3 DNA: TGTGCCAGCACTCAAGGACTAGCGGGAGGAAGAGAGACCCAGTACTTC.

The J gene is TRBJ2-3, the V gene TRBV6-5; D may be TRBD1 (5 bases). V lost 0 bases, J lost 6 bases, and 10 bases lay in between. CDR3 length: 14 residues. In germline, CDR1 is MNHEY, CDR2 SVGAGI. The CDR3 sequence is CASSYSQGSDTQYF. Here the CDR3 DNA reads TGTGCCAGCAGTTACTCCCAGGGTTCCGATACGCAGTATTTT.

V and J are TRBV6-1 and TRBJ1-4; no clear D. The CDR3 has 12 amino acids. The V gene lost 6 bases and the J gene lost 11 bases, with 13 bases spanning the gap. Germline V gene sequence: CDR1 MNHNS, CDR2 SASEGT. The CDR3 DNA is TGTGCCAGCAGCTCCTGGAAGTGGAAACTGTTTTTT. Its translation is CASSSWKWKLFF.

This chain joins TRBV5-1 and TRBJ2-7; 14 bases align to TRBD2. There are 17 residues in the CDR3. Looked up from germline, CDR1 is SGHRS and CDR2 is YFSETQ. Trimming at V came to 4 bases and at J to 0 bases, leaving 6 bases not matched to a gene. As DNA, the CDR3 is TGCGCCAGCAGCCAAGGACTAGCGGGAGGAACCTCCTACGAGCAGTACTTC. It yields the protein CASSQGLAGGTSYEQYF.

This clone was seen many times. Other DNA sequences within the sample encode an identical CDR3. The rearrangement uses TRBV11-3 and TRBJ2-3; a weak D match, TRBD1 (5 bases). Germline V lookup: CDR1 SGHNT, CDR2 YENEEA. There are 14 residues in the CDR3. Deletions cut 3 bases from V and 4 bases from J, with 11 bases between. The CDR3 region is CASSLGQGPDTQYF. The CDR3 coding sequence is TGTGCCAGCAGCTTGGGGCAGGGCCCAGATACGCAGTATTTT.

This sequence joins TRBV12-1 and TRBJ2-1. TRBV12-1 is classified as a pseudogene. This CDR3 spans 17 amino acids. CDR3 protein: CASSFESGDSSYNEQFF. CDR3 sequence (DNA): TGTGCCAGCAGCTTTGAAAGCGGCGACAGCTCCTACAATGAGCAGTTCTTC.

CDR3 sequence (DNA): TGTGCCAGCAGCCACTCTTACAACACTGAAGCTTTCTTT. It encodes CASSHSYNTEAFF. The rearrangement joins TRBV7-3 to TRBJ1-1; D is ambiguous. Per germline, CDR1 SGHTA and CDR2 FQGTGA. V was cut by 5 bases and J by 2 bases, with 9 bases left in between. The CDR3 spans 13 residues.

V usage is TRBV30 and J usage is TRBJ2-7; 7 bases map to TRBD1. Per the germline V gene, CDR1 is GTSNPN and CDR2 is SVGIG (reference sequence). This CDR3 has 13 amino acids. After removal of 0 bases from V and 5 bases from J, the junction contained 4 bases not matched to a gene. DNA of the CDR3: TGTGCCTGGAGTGTACGGCAGGGGGACGAGCAGTACTTC. It yields the protein CAWSVRQGDEQYF. Full variable domain (remainder filled in from reference TRBV30 and TRBJ2-7): SQTIHQWPATLVQPVGSPLSLECTVEGTSNPNLYWYRQAAGRGLQLLFYSVGIGQISSEVPQNLSASRPQDRQFILSSKKLLLSDSGFYLCAWSVRQGDEQYFGPGTRLTVT.